This T cell receptor beta chain was sequenced for a study of blood T cell repertoires in COVID-19. Study-level background: Donors in the United States, Italy and Spain gave samples during acute or convalescent COVID-19.

Method: immunoSEQ multiplex PCR; TCRdb's copy keeps in-frame clones and lacks some. Here the sample spans about 170,000 clones, about 83% being singletons. Germline V gene data show CDR1 as SGHRS and CDR2 as YFSETQ. V was cut by 0 bases and J by 7 bases, with 14 bases left in between. The CDR3 spans 15 residues. The TCR sequence derives from a woman older than 75 with COVID-19, enrolled during active disease. The chain links TRBV5-1 to TRBJ2-1; TRBD2 is a possible D gene (5 bases). Input material: peripheral blood. The CDR3, as DNA: TGCGCCAGCAGCTTGGCACTAGAACGCGTTAATGAGCAGTTCTTC. This sequence encodes CASSLALERVNEQFF.